The table lists the clone carrying this T cell receptor beta chain with many counts. Germline V gives CDR1 SGHTA, CDR2 FQGNSA. The CDR3 contains 15 residues. V was clipped by 5 bases and J by 7 bases; unmatched bases: 10. Authors of the study amplified TCR beta CDR3 regions from RNA transcripts. The HTBI primer set was used in a first-round RT-PCR of the TCR CDR3. Using its own MiXCR run on the multiplex PCR reads, TCRdb lists one record per CDR3 protein. Of over 650,000 distinct CDR3 sequences in the sample, roughly 15% were seen once. The sample belongs to a study of T cells in Graves' hyperthyroidism and ophthalmopathy.

The rearrangement links TRBV7-2 to TRBJ2-1; 8 bases are shared with TRBD2. The origin of this receptor is a man between 18 and 29 years old with Graves' hyperthyroidism. Sequencing was carried out using blood. In DNA, the CDR3 is TGTGCCAGCAGCAGGGAGAGCGGGAGTGTAAATGAGCAGTTCTTC. It is translated as CASSRESGSVNEQFF.